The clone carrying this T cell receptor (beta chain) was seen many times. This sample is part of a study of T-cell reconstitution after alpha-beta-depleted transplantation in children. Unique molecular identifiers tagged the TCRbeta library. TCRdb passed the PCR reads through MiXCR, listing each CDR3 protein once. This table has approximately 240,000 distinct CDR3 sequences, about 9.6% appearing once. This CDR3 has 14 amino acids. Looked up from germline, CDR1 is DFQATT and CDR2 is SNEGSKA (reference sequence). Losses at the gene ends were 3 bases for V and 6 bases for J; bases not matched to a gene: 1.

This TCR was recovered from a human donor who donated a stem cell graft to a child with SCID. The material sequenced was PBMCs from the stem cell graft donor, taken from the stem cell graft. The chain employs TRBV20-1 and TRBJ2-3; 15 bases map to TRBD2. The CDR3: CSARGLAGGDTQYF. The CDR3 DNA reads TGCAGTGCTAGGGGACTAGCGGGGGGCGATACGCAGTATTTT.